These 31 T cell receptor beta chains share one sample of origin, sequenced in a study of T cell responses to AZD1222 COVID-19 vaccine. Generated by immunoSEQ multiplex PCR, the TCRdb table keeps only in-frame clones and is missing some. The table lists about 98,000 clones, roughly nine tenths of them singletons. Sample: peripheral blood, taken on day 0 of AZD1222 vaccination. Source of these receptors: an adult in good health.

The gene calls are TRBV7-2 and TRBJ1-3; 7 bases agree with TRBD1. There are 19 residues in the CDR3. Germline CDR1 SGHTA, CDR2 FQGNSA. After removal of 5 bases from V and 3 bases from J, the junction contained 19 bases not matched to a gene. DNA for the CDR3: TGTGCCAGCAGCATAGGAAGACAGGGACAATTGTTCTATGGAAACACCATATATTTT. This sequence encodes CASSIGRQGQLFYGNTIYF. The full variable domain, in which reference TRBV7-2 and TRBJ1-3 provide the parts outside the CDR3, is GAGVSQSPSNKVTEKGKDVELRCDPISGHTALYWYRQSLGQGLEFLIYFQGNSAPDKSGLPSDRFSAERTGGSVSTLTIQRTQQEDSAVYLCASSIGRQGQLFYGNTIYFGEGSWLTVV.

This chain joins TRBV6-5 and TRBJ2-2, with no clear D. V was pared by 4 bases and J by 3 bases, with 3 bases between. Germline CDR1 is MNHEY and CDR2 is SVGAGI. CDR3 length: 12 residues. The CDR3: CASSWDTGELFF. The DNA for the CDR3 is TGTGCCAGCAGTTGGGACACCGGGGAGCTGTTTTTT.

This chain uses TRBV28 with TRBJ2-5; D could derive from TRBD1 or TRBD2 (6 bases each). Germline CDR1 and CDR2: MDHEN and SYDVKM. The ends were cut back, 4 bases at V and 0 bases at J, with 15 bases in the middle. This CDR3 spans 16 amino acids. CDR3 sequence reads: CASSSLGGPYQETQYF. The CDR3 nucleotides are TGTGCCAGCAGTTCTCTCGGGGGCCCGTACCAAGAGACCCAGTACTTC.

This clone is a singleton in its sample. The CDR3 spells CASSPIGQVSYNEQFF. CDR3 coding DNA: TGTGCCAGTAGTCCCATTGGACAGGTATCCTACAATGAGCAGTTCTTC. V and J are TRBV19 and TRBJ2-1, with 7 positions matching TRBD1. Losses at the gene ends were 5 bases for V and 1 base for J; bases not matched to a gene: 8. This CDR3 has 16 amino acids. Per germline, CDR1 LNHDA and CDR2 SQIVND (reference sequence).

The chain carries TRBV2 and TRBJ1-2; 8 bases are a match to TRBD1. This CDR3 is built from 14 residues. Germline V gene lookup returns CDR1 SNHLY and CDR2 FYNNEI. Trimming cost V 6 bases and J 2 bases; bases outside gene matches: 5. DNA of the CDR3: TGTGCCAGCAGGTCGACAGGGGCAAACTATGGCTACACCTTC. It encodes CASRSTGANYGYTF. The full variable domain, rest sourced from reference TRBV2 and TRBJ1-2, is EPEVTQTPSHQVTQMGQEVILRCVPISNHLYFYWYRQILGQKVEFLVSFYNNEISEKSEIFDDQFSVERPDGSNFTLKIRSTKLEDSAMYFCASRSTGANYGYTFGSGTRLTVV.

This clone was seen once. This chain uses TRBV28 with TRBJ2-4; no clear D gene. Trimming took off 5 bases at V and 1 base at J, with 6 bases between the two ends. Germline-derived CDR1 and CDR2 are MDHEN and SYDVKM. This CDR3 spans 13 amino acids. CDR3 sequence reads: CASSPPAKNIQYF. CDR3 bases: TGTGCCAGCAGTCCCCCGGCCAAAAACATTCAGTACTTC.

The CDR3 here is CASSIDGGQLSYEQYF. CDR3 coding DNA: TGTGCCAGTAGTATAGATGGGGGACAACTCTCCTACGAGCAGTACTTC. V gene TRBV19 combines with J gene TRBJ2-7; maybe TRBD1 (6 bases). CDR3 size: 16 residues. V gave up 0 bases and J gave up 0 bases, with 12 bases separating them. CDR1 LNHDA and CDR2 SQIVND come from the germline V gene (reference sequence).

This chain connects TRBV7-2 to TRBJ1-5; 8 bases fit TRBD1. CDR1 and CDR2 from the germline V gene are SGHTA and FQGNSA. The CDR3 has 16 amino acids. The trim removed 1 base at V and 6 bases at J, leaving 8 bases unmatched. The CDR3 region is CASSLGAGGSGQPQHF. The DNA for the CDR3 is TGTGCCAGCAGCTTAGGTGCAGGGGGCAGCGGTCAGCCCCAGCATTTT.

This sequence joins TRBV19 and TRBJ1-2; TRBD1 matches 7 bases. Germline-derived CDR1 and CDR2 are LNHDA and SQIVND (reference sequence). The J segment lost 4 bases and the V segment lost 5 bases, leaving 10 bases of the junction unmatched. CDR3 length equals 15 residues. The DNA of the CDR3 is TGTGCCAGTAGTCTCGACCCAGGGGGTGGCTATGGCTACACCTTC. It specifies CASSLDPGGGYGYTF.

This clone was seen just once. The rearrangement links TRBV5-1 to TRBJ2-5; 9 bases match TRBD2. The CDR3 runs 14 residues. Trimming cost V 4 bases and J 2 bases; bases outside gene matches: 3. Germline CDR1 and CDR2: SGHRS and YFSETQ. CDR3 protein: CASSNGLAQETQYF. The DNA of the CDR3 is TGCGCCAGCAGCAACGGACTAGCGCAAGAGACCCAGTACTTC.

This clone was detected once. The gene calls are TRBV6-5 and TRBJ1-6; no definite D call. This CDR3 has 15 residues. CDR1 is MNHEY and CDR2 is SVGAGI in the germline V gene. Trimming pared 1 base from V and 11 bases from J, leaving 15 bases between. Here the CDR3 reads CASSYLHSPTAPLHF. The CDR3 DNA reads as TGTGCCAGCAGTTACTTACATTCGCCTACGGCACCCCTCCACTTT.

V gene TRBV18 combines with J gene TRBJ2-1, with TRBD2 as a possible D gene (6 bases). There are 14 residues in the CDR3. Germline CDR1 and CDR2: KGHSH and LQKENI. V was clipped by 2 bases and J by 6 bases, with 11 bases between them. The CDR3 here is CASSPGGVVNEQFF. Written as DNA, the CDR3 is TGTGCCAGCTCACCAGGAGGGGTAGTCAATGAGCAGTTCTTC.

The J gene is TRBJ2-7, the V gene TRBV5-1; 14 nucleotides agree with TRBD2. The CDR3 spans 16 residues. CDR1 SGHRS and CDR2 YFSETQ come from the germline V gene. Trimming removed 0 bases from V and 5 bases from J; junction bases left unmatched: 4. The chain's CDR3 is CASSLGLAGGLDEQYF. The CDR3 DNA reads as TGCGCCAGCAGCTTGGGACTAGCGGGGGGGCTCGACGAGCAGTACTTC. Full variable domain (outside the CDR3, taken from reference TRBV5-1 and TRBJ2-7): KAGVTQTPRYLIKTRGQQVTLSCSPISGHRSVSWYQQTPGQGLQFLFEYFSETQRNKGNFPGRFSGRQFSNSRSEMNVSTLELGDSALYLCASSLGLAGGLDEQYFGPGTRLTVT.

The chain uses TRBV29-1 and TRBJ2-3; D not resolved. The CDR3 loop spans 12 amino acids. V was cut by 6 bases and J by 4 bases, with 11 bases left in between. The germline gives CDR1 SQVTM, CDR2 ANQGSEA. As DNA, the CDR3 is TGCAGCGTGGGGAAGGGTCCAGATACGCAGTATTTT. Its translation is CSVGKGPDTQYF.

The chain employs TRBV7-9 and TRBJ1-1; D gene ambiguous. The V end was cut by 2 bases, the J end by 8 bases, with 12 bases between. This CDR3 comprises 13 residues. In germline, CDR1 is SEHNR, CDR2 FQNEAQ (reference sequence). The CDR3 protein is CASSLQVYKEAFF. Here the CDR3 DNA reads TGTGCCAGCAGCTTACAGGTGTACAAAGAAGCTTTCTTT.

This clone was seen once. V and J are TRBV7-9 and TRBJ2-2, with D unresolved. The CDR3 runs 16 residues. Germline V gives CDR1 SEHNR, CDR2 FQNEAQ (reference sequence). V dropped 5 bases and J dropped 2 bases, with 15 bases sitting between them. The CDR3 loop is CASSRTLGLNTGELFF. CDR3 coding DNA: TGTGCCAGCAGCCGTACTTTGGGTCTCAACACCGGGGAGCTGTTTTTT.

V is TRBV6-5 and J is TRBJ2-4; D is possibly TRBD1 (6 bases). Germline CDR1 is MNHEY and CDR2 is SVGAGI. Trimming shortened V by 6 bases and J by 0 bases, and 12 bases separated the two germline ends. This CDR3 region has 15 residues. The CDR3 reads CASRARTVAKNIQYF. The CDR3 DNA reads TGTGCCAGCAGGGCCCGGACAGTAGCCAAAAACATTCAGTACTTC.

CDR3 loop: CARSQGNYGYTF. CDR3 bases: TGTGCCAGATCCCAGGGGAACTATGGCTACACCTTC. The rearrangement links TRBV6-5 to TRBJ1-2, with TRBD1 as a possible D gene (6 bases). CDR3 length: 12 amino acids. V dropped 9 bases and J dropped 2 bases, with 10 bases sitting between them. Germline loops: CDR1 MNHEY, CDR2 SVGAGI.

There are a few counts of this clone. The chain combines TRBV28 with TRBJ2-7; D gene unclear. CDR3 length: 15 amino acids. Trimming left V 5 bases short and J 4 bases short, with 18 bases between. CDR1 MDHEN and CDR2 SYDVKM come from the germline V gene. The CDR3 DNA sequence: TGTGCCAGCAGTCCCCCCGGTAGGGCTATTTACGAGCAGTACTTC. Protein product: CASSPPGRAIYEQYF.

This clone was recorded once. The chain has TRBV5-1 and TRBJ1-5; TRBD1 aligns across 11 bases. Looked up from germline, CDR1 is SGHRS and CDR2 is YFSETQ. Trimming cost V 3 bases and J 7 bases; bases outside gene matches: 6. The CDR3 covers 15 residues. CDR3 sequence reads: CASSSGQGAGQPQHF. The CDR3 DNA is TGCGCCAGCAGCTCTGGACAGGGGGCGGGACAGCCCCAGCATTTT. The variable domain in full, completed from reference TRBV5-1 and TRBJ1-5, reads KAGVTQTPRYLIKTRGQQVTLSCSPISGHRSVSWYQQTPGQGLQFLFEYFSETQRNKGNFPGRFSGRQFSNSRSEMNVSTLELGDSALYLCASSSGQGAGQPQHFGDGTRLSIL.

The chain couples TRBV20-1 to TRBJ2-4; the D gene is possibly TRBD1 (6 bases). This CDR3 is built from 11 residues. CDR1 is DFQATT, CDR2 SNEGSKA, per germline (reference sequence). V lost 6 bases and J lost 8, with 11 bases in between. The chain's CDR3 is CSAFRGDIQYF. The CDR3 coding sequence is TGCAGTGCGTTCAGGGGAGACATTCAGTACTTC.

The chain carries TRBV13 and TRBJ1-5, with 8 positions matching TRBD1. The J segment lost 3 bases and the V segment lost 3 bases, leaving 13 bases of the junction unmatched. CDR1 and CDR2 (germline): PRHDT, FYEKMQ (reference sequence). The CDR3 totals 18 residues. CDR3 sequence (DNA): TGTGCCAGCAGCTTCGCAGGGGGCGCACCCTATCTCAATCAGCCCCAGCATTTT. Amino acids: CASSFAGGAPYLNQPQHF.

The chain is built from TRBV5-1 and TRBJ2-7; 7 nucleotides line up with TRBD1. Germline V CDR1 and CDR2: SGHRS, YFSETQ. Losses at the gene ends were 2 bases for V and 3 bases for J; bases not matched to a gene: 5. CDR3 size: 14 residues. The CDR3: CASSLLQGHYEQYF. Here the CDR3 DNA reads TGCGCCAGCAGCTTATTACAGGGGCACTACGAGCAGTACTTC.

This sequence joins TRBV30 and TRBJ2-1, with 7 positions matching TRBD1. This CDR3 region has 11 residues. V lost 3 bases and J lost 11; bases outside the gene matches: 4. The germline CDR1 and CDR2 sequences are GTSNPN and SVGIG (reference sequence). In nucleotides, the CDR3 is TGTGCCTGGAGCCCGGGACAGAAGCAGTTCTTC. This sequence encodes CAWSPGQKQFF.

V gene TRBV19 combines with J gene TRBJ2-2; D gene ambiguous. V lost 5 bases to trimming and J lost 7 bases, with 20 bases between them. Looked up from germline, CDR1 is LNHDA and CDR2 is SQIVND (reference sequence). The CDR3 contains 16 residues. The CDR3 sequence is CASSPKRSTAGGELFF. DNA of the CDR3: TGTGCCAGTAGTCCCAAAAGGTCCACGGCCGGCGGGGAGCTGTTTTTT.

The V gene is TRBV5-1, the J gene TRBJ1-4; D gene uncertain. Germline CDR1 is SGHRS and CDR2 is YFSETQ. V shed 3 bases and J shed 0 bases, with 9 bases lying between them. This CDR3 spans 15 amino acids. For the CDR3, the DNA is TGCGCCAGCAGCTCTTCGGGAGCAACTAATGAAAAACTGTTTTTT. Protein product: CASSSSGATNEKLFF.

This clone was counted once. The V gene is TRBV6-2 or TRBV6-3, the J gene TRBJ2-6, with D hard to call. The CDR3 is 13 residues long. Germline assignment: CDR1 MNHEY and CDR2 SVGEGT. V dropped 5 bases and J dropped 2 bases, with 4 bases sitting between them. The CDR3 is CASSDTGANVLTF. The CDR3 DNA follows: TGTGCCAGCAGTGACACTGGGGCCAACGTCCTGACTTTC.

The chain uses TRBV28 and TRBJ2-7, with D hard to call. Germline values: CDR1 MDHEN, CDR2 SYDVKM. Trimming removed 4 bases from V and 7 bases from J, with 8 bases in between. This CDR3 contains 11 residues. This CDR3 reads CASSSGREQYF. The DNA of the CDR3 is TGTGCCAGCAGTTCTGGTAGGGAGCAGTACTTC.

V usage is TRBV19 and J usage is TRBJ2-1; the D gene is possibly TRBD2 (9 bases). V lost 6 bases to trimming and J lost 6 bases, with 18 bases between them. The CDR3 totals 15 residues. CDR1 and CDR2 (germline): LNHDA, SQIVND (reference sequence). The CDR3 coding sequence is TGTGCCAGTAGGCAGGGGGCGCGGGGGGGCAATGAGCAGTTCTTC. It translates to CASRQGARGGNEQFF.

The chain joins TRBV7-9 to TRBJ1-1; 9 positions agree with TRBD1. The V gene end was trimmed by 5 bases and the J gene end by 1 base; junction bases not matched to a gene: 8. CDR1 is SEHNR, CDR2 FQNEAQ, per germline (reference sequence). This CDR3 is 16 amino acids long. CDR3 amino acids: CASSEDRGHANTEAFF. As DNA, the CDR3 is TGTGCCAGCAGCGAGGACAGGGGACATGCGAACACTGAAGCTTTCTTT.

CDR3 protein: CAISDPRQGETYEQYF. CDR3 bases: TGTGCCATCAGTGATCCCCGACAGGGAGAAACCTACGAGCAGTACTTC. This chain uses TRBV10-3 with TRBJ2-7; the match to TRBD1 covers 7 bases. Germline values: CDR1 ENHRY, CDR2 SYGVKD. The ends lost 3 bases at V and 2 bases at J; junction bases unmatched: 10. CDR3 size: 16 residues.